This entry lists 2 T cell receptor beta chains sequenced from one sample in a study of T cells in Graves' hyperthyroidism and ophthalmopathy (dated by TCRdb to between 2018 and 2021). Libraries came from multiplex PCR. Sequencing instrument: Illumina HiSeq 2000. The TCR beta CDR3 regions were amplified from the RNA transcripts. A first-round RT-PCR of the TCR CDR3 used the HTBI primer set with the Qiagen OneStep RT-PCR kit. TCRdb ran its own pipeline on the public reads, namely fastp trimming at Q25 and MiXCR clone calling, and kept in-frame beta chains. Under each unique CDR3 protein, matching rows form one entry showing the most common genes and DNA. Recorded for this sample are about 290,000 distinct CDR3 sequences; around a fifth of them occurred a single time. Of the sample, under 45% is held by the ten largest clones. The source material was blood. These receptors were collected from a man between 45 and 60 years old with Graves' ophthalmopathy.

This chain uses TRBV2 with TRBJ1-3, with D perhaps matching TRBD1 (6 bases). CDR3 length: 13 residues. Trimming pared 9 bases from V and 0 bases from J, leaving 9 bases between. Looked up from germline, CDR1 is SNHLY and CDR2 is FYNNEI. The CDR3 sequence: CARTGLSGNTIYF. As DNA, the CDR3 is TGTGCCAGGACAGGTCTCTCTGGAAACACCATATATTTT.

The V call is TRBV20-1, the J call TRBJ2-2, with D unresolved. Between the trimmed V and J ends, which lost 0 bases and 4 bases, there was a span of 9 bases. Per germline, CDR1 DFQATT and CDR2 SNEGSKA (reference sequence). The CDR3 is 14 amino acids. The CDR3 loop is CSAREVSPTGELFF. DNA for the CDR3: TGCAGTGCTAGAGAGGTCAGCCCCACCGGGGAGCTGTTTTTT.